This T cell receptor beta chain was captured in a study of shared clonotypes between healthy human individuals. Findings and limits, study-wide: Shared across several donors were roughly 4.8% of the naive CD4 clonotypes.

The data were produced by immunoSEQ multiplex PCR, yet TCRdb's version contains in-frame clones alone and is incomplete. In the table there are roughly 1.5 million clones, 98% of which are singletons. This clone appeared once. Its antigen is unidentified. Specimen: naive CD4+ T cells sorted from blood. The subset: CD45RA+ positively selected. This TCR was recovered from a man between 25 and 39 years old in good health.

CDR3 region: CACGGGTEAFF. CDR3 nucleotides: TGTGCCTGTGGAGGGGGCACTGAAGCTTTCTTT. V usage is TRBV30 and J usage is TRBJ1-1, with D tentatively TRBD1 (6 bases). Per germline, CDR1 GTSNPN and CDR2 SVGIG (reference sequence). The CDR3 is 11 amino acids. V lost 6 bases and J lost 4, with 9 bases in between.